This T cell receptor beta chain was sequenced for a study of cytomegalovirus exposure and HLA in healthy donors. Study outcomes and limitations: Clonal expansion was found to be greater in HLA-associated TCR beta chains than in equally common others in a later analysis.

The primer mix had 60 Vbeta and 13 Jbeta primers. This table comes from immunoSEQ multiplex PCR, and its TCRdb copy is limited to in-frame clones, with some not included. The sample consists of 54,000 or so clones, 50% to 70% of them appearing once. With respect to this clone: Its specificity is not known.

Specimen: PBMCs. The source of this sequence is a human donor in good health.

For the CDR3, the DNA is TGTGCCAGCAGCTTGGGACTAGCGGGGGGTTCCCCCACAGATACGCAGTATTTT. Its translation is CASSLGLAGGSPTDTQYF. The V call is TRBV5-6, the J call TRBJ2-3; the match to TRBD2 covers 13 bases. Germline values: CDR1 SGHDT, CDR2 YYEEEE. The CDR3 totals 18 residues. After removal of 0 bases from V and 2 bases from J, the junction contained 6 bases not matched to a gene.